Each of the 14 T cell receptor beta chains below was sequenced from the same sample in a study of early T cells in non-severe SARS-CoV-2 infection (dated by TCRdb to the early 2020s). Library preparation was by 5' RACE. Sequencer: NextSeq 500. The public sequencing data were trimmed at Q25 with fastp and processed into clonotypes with MiXCR by TCRdb, which kept only in-frame beta chains. Merged by CDR3 protein, the rows form single entries marked with the most common genes and DNA. The sample table shows about 50,000 distinct CDR3 sequences, and approximately 9.4% are seen once. The ten largest clones add up to 15% of the sample. The source material was whole blood. These receptor sequences come from an adult who was a healthcare worker with PCR-confirmed SARS-CoV-2 infection or an uninfected control (not recorded which).

This clonotype was counted at least ten times. The V gene is TRBV7-2, the J gene TRBJ1-6, with 10 nucleotides matching TRBD1. Germline values: CDR1 SGHTA, CDR2 FQGNSA. V lost 3 bases, J lost 10 bases, and 9 bases stayed unmatched. The CDR3 totals 16 residues. The CDR3 nucleotides are TGTGCCAGCAGCTTTTATACGGGACAGGGGACCTCACCCCTCCACTTT. This codes for CASSFYTGQGTSPLHF.

Many counts were recorded for this clonotype. The rearrangement uses TRBV6-5 and TRBJ2-2; D may be TRBD1 (6 bases). Deletions cut 7 bases from V and 4 bases from J, with 16 bases between. The CDR3 is 15 amino acids. Germline lookup yields CDR1 MNHEY and CDR2 SVGAGI. CDR3 amino acids: CASTYNMGATGELFF. CDR3 sequence (DNA): TGTGCCAGCACCTACAACATGGGGGCCACCGGGGAGCTGTTTTTT.

V usage is TRBV2 and J usage is TRBJ2-1; D possibly corresponds to TRBD1 (6 bases). V lost 2 bases to trimming and J lost 12 bases, with 8 bases between them. Germline values: CDR1 SNHLY, CDR2 FYNNEI. The CDR3 extends over 11 amino acids. CDR3 bases: TGTGCCAGCAGTGAACGGGACATGCAGTTCTTC. It encodes CASSERDMQFF.

This clonotype was detected many times. V and J are TRBV7-9 and TRBJ2-2; 8 bases are shared with TRBD2. J gave up 2 bases and V 7 bases, and 6 bases lay outside the gene matches. The CDR3 sequence is 15 residues long. CDR1 is SEHNR and CDR2 is FQNEAQ in the germline V gene (reference sequence). The CDR3 DNA sequence: TGTGCCAGCAAGGGAGCGGGAGACAACACCGGGGAGCTGTTTTTT. Protein product: CASKGAGDNTGELFF. Combining the CDR3 with reference TRBV7-9 and TRBJ2-2 gives the whole variable domain DTGVSQNPRHKITKRGQNVTFRCDPISEHNRLYWYRQTLGQGPEFLTYFQNEAQLEKSRLLSDRFSAERPKGSFSTLEIQRTEQGDSAMYLCASKGAGDNTGELFFGEGSRLTVL.

The table lists this clonotype with many counts. This chain uses TRBV7-2 with TRBJ2-7; maybe TRBD1 (6 bases). The V and J ends lost 5 bases and 7 bases respectively, with 21 bases between them. In germline, CDR1 is SGHTA, CDR2 FQGNSA. The CDR3 extends over 15 amino acids. CDR3 loop: CASSPGELEYGEQYF. The CDR3 DNA reads TGTGCCAGCAGCCCAGGGGAACTCGAGTACGGGGAGCAGTACTTC.

V usage is TRBV28 and J usage is TRBJ2-2, with no clear D. Germline CDR1 is MDHEN and CDR2 is SYDVKM. V was clipped by 5 bases and J by 5 bases, with 12 bases between them. This CDR3 is 14 amino acids long. The CDR3 nucleotides are TGTGCCAGCAGTCTACCGGAAGGAACCGGGGAGCTGTTTTTT. Translating gives CASSLPEGTGELFF.

This clonotype was detected many times. The V gene is TRBV6-2 or TRBV6-3, the J gene TRBJ1-6; D gene unclear. The V end lost 7 bases, the J end lost 7 bases, and 11 bases lay between the germline ends. The CDR3 contains 13 residues. The germline V gene encodes CDR1 MNHEY and CDR2 SVGEGT. CDR3 loop: CASNNIGNSPLHF. CDR3 sequence (DNA): TGTGCCAGCAACAATATCGGGAATTCACCCCTCCACTTT.

The rearrangement links TRBV5-1 to TRBJ1-3, with a possible D match to TRBD1 (5 bases). Deletions cut 4 bases from V and 8 bases from J, with 19 bases between. In germline, CDR1 is SGHRS, CDR2 YFSETQ. The CDR3 has 15 residues. DNA for the CDR3: TGCGCCAGCAGCGGCCGGGACGGGGGATACGACACCATATATTTT. This translates into CASSGRDGGYDTIYF.

This clonotype was detected only a few times. The chain's CDR3 is CASSSPGNLNTEAFF. DNA for the CDR3: TGTGCCAGCAGTTCCCCCGGGAACCTGAACACTGAAGCTTTCTTT. This rearrangement joins TRBV28 to TRBJ1-1; the D is unclear. V shed 4 bases and J shed 0 bases, with 12 bases lying between them. Germline-derived CDR1 and CDR2 are MDHEN and SYDVKM. The CDR3 contains 15 residues.

The chain uses TRBV7-9 and TRBJ2-4; 10 bases align to TRBD1. CDR3 length: 13 residues. Unmatched junction bases numbered 3, after V lost 6 bases and J lost 7 bases. CDR1 and CDR2 from the germline V gene are SEHNR and FQNEAQ (reference sequence). The CDR3 bases are TGTGCCAGCAGGTCGGGACAGGGGAACATTCAGTACTTC. As protein: CASRSGQGNIQYF.

J is TRBJ2-5 and V is TRBV5-1, with D perhaps matching TRBD2 (5 bases). This CDR3 spans 15 amino acids. Germline values: CDR1 SGHRS, CDR2 YFSETQ. With 3 bases removed from V and 1 base from J, the gap between germline ends came to 13 bases. CDR3 sequence: CASSSEGWGQETQYF. The CDR3 nucleotides read TGCGCCAGCAGCTCCGAGGGTTGGGGCCAAGAGACCCAGTACTTC.

This clonotype was counted at least ten times. The V and J genes are TRBV5-1 and TRBJ2-7, with TRBD2 identical over 14 bases. Germline loops: CDR1 SGHRS, CDR2 YFSETQ. The V gene end was trimmed by 0 bases and the J gene end by 4 bases; junction bases not matched to a gene: 12. The CDR3 length is 19 residues. Here the CDR3 DNA reads TGCGCCAGCAGCTTGGAAGCCTCGACTAGCGGGAGGGCCTTTTACGAGCAGTACTTC. Its translation is CASSLEASTSGRAFYEQYF.

The chain links TRBV15 to TRBJ2-5; D remains ambiguous. CDR1 is LNHNV, CDR2 YYDKDF, per germline (reference sequence). The CDR3 sequence is 16 residues long. V gave up 1 base and J gave up 0 bases, with 12 bases separating them. The CDR3 nucleotides read TGTGCCACCAGCAGAGGGAACAGAAACAACCAAGAGACCCAGTACTTC. Amino acid sequence: CATSRGNRNNQETQYF.

Notes on this clonotype: The junction and the germline gene differ at one end; a read error may be behind it. The V gene is TRBV5-1, the J gene TRBJ1-2, with TRBD1 identical over 7 bases. Germline CDR1 is SGHRS and CDR2 is YFSETQ. The length of the CDR3 is 13 residues. Written as DNA, the CDR3 is TGCGCCAGCAGCCCGGACAGGAACTATGGCTACTCCTTC. Translating it yields CASSPDRNYGYSF.